This entry is about one T cell receptor (beta chain). Its antigen is unknown. The sample is drawn from a study of T cells in Graves' hyperthyroidism and ophthalmopathy. The CDR3 runs 14 residues. Germline lookup yields CDR1 MGHRA and CDR2 YSYEKL. Trimming stripped 3 bases from V and 4 bases from J, with 12 bases between. Notes on the study in general: Stable hyperthyroidism was told apart from ophthalmopathy by a model built on 13 V-J features.

The TCR beta CDR3 regions underwent amplification using RNA transcripts as the source. The HTBI primer set served for first-round RT-PCR of the TCR CDR3. TCRdb recomputed calls from the multiplex PCR reads with MiXCR, one row per CDR3 protein. This table has over 150,000 distinct CDR3 sequences, around 15% appearing once. The clonotype comes from a woman aged 50 to 65 with Graves' hyperthyroidism. J is TRBJ2-5 and V is TRBV4-1; a weak D match, TRBD1 (6 bases). Sequenced sample: blood. CDR3 DNA: TGCGCCAGCAGCCACCAGGGGAAGGGAGAGACCCAGTACTTC. The encoded protein is CASSHQGKGETQYF.